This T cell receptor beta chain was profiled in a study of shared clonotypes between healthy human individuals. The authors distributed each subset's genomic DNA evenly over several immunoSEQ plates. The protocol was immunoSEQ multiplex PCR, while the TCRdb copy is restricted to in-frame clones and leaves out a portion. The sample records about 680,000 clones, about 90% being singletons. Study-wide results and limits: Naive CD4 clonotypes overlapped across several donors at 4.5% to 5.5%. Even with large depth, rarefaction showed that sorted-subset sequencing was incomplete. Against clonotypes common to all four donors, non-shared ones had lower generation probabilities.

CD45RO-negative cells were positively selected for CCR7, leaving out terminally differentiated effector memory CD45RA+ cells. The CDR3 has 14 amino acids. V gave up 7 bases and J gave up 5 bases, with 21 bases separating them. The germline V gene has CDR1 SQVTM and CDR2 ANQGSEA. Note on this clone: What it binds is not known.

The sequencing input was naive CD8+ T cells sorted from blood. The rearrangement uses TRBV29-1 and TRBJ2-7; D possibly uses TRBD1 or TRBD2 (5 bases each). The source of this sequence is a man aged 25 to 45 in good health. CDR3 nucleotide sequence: TGCAGCGCCGCCGGGACGGGGAATCTGGACGAGCAGTACTTC. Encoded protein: CSAAGTGNLDEQYF.